These T cell receptor beta chains were read from a single sample in a study of read filtering for tumor transcriptome and immune sequencing. TCRdb redid the calling of the reads with MiXCR, one entry per CDR3 protein. Among 39,000 or so distinct CDR3 sequences listed, roughly an eighth were seen once. The specimen was a population of CD138-negative cells sorted from bone marrow. The receptors originated from a donor aged 40 or over with multiple myeloma. Both conserved end residues are part of each CDR3. The D gene is left open where the match is weak. Clone size is stated in some rows and not others, as once, few, many or a class when expanded.

D gene | J gene | V gene | clone size | CDR3 protein | CDR3 DNA
TRBD1 | TRBJ1-6 | TRBV4-1 | many | CASSQDSGDRINSPLHF | TGCGCCAGCAGCCAAGATAGCGGGGACAGGATTAATTCACCCCTCCACTTT
- | TRBJ2-6 | TRBV7-3 | - | CASSPRRGANVQTF | TGTGCCAGCAGCCCGAGGAGGGGGGCCAACGTCCAGACATTC
- | TRBJ2-1 | TRBV24-1 | many | CATSDYPRVGAESEQFF | TGTGCCACCAGTGATTACCCCCGGGTAGGGGCGGAAAGTGAGCAGTTCTTC
- | TRBJ2-1 | TRBV7-9 | many | CASSSLERTGYNEQFF | TGTGCCAGCAGCTCACTCGAACGGACTGGTTACAATGAGCAGTTCTTC
- | TRBJ2-5 | TRBV5-1 | many | CASSWPTGPQETQYF | TGCGCCAGCAGCTGGCCGACAGGCCCCCAAGAGACCCAGTACTTC
- | TRBJ1-6 | TRBV10-3 | many | CAISEGTANSPLHF | TGTGCCATCAGTGAAGGGACGGCGAATTCACCCCTCCACTTT
- | TRBJ2-5 | TRBV7-9 | many | CASRAGGLGETQYF | TGTGCCAGCAGGGCCGGGGGGCTAGGGGAGACCCAGTACTTC
TRBD2 | TRBJ2-3 | TRBV7-9 | - | CASSPPLAGGRGDTQYF | TGTGCCAGCAGCCCTCCTCTAGCGGGAGGGCGTGGAGATACGCAGTATTTT
TRBD1 | TRBJ1-3 | TRBV20-1 | many | CSARPTGSGNTIYF | TGCAGTGCTAGACCGACAGGGTCTGGAAACACCATATATTTT
- | TRBJ1-1 | TRBV14 | many | CASSPFLNTEAFF | TGTGCCAGCAGCCCCTTCTTGAACACTGAAGCTTTCTTT
TRBD2 | TRBJ2-3 | TRBV7-3 | many | CASSQTSGNTDTQYF | TGTGCCAGCAGCCAAACTAGCGGGAACACAGATACGCAGTATTTT
- | TRBJ1-6 | TRBV15 | many | CATGRGANSPLHF | TGTGCCACGGGAAGGGGCGCTAATTCACCCCTCCACTTT
- | TRBJ1-3 | TRBV6-5 | - | CASSYSIPGSGNTIYF | TGTGCCAGCAGTTACTCGATCCCGGGCTCTGGAAACACCATATATTTT
- | TRBJ1-6 | TRBV20-1 | many | CSARPYRDYNSPLHF | TGCAGTGCTAGACCCTACAGGGATTATAATTCACCCCTCCACTTT
TRBD2 | TRBJ2-5 | TRBV29-1 | many | CSVARGSGGETQYF | TGCAGCGTTGCCCGCGGGAGTGGTGGAGAGACCCAGTACTTC
- | TRBJ2-7 | TRBV19 | many | CASSIVPGTYEQYF | TGTGCCAGTAGTATAGTTCCGGGAACCTACGAGCAGTACTTC
TRBD2 | TRBJ2-2 | TRBV7-3 | many | CASSSPLAGGPGELFF | TGTGCCAGCAGCTCCCCACTAGCGGGAGGGCCCGGGGAGCTGTTTTTT
- | TRBJ1-1 | TRBV7-9 | many | CASSPFSGNTEAFF | TGTGCCAGCAGCCCCTTTTCTGGGAACACTGAAGCTTTCTTT
TRBD2 | TRBJ2-7 | TRBV20-1 | many | CSARSPSGSFEQYF | TGCAGTGCCAGAAGTCCCAGCGGGAGCTTTGAGCAGTACTTC
TRBD1 | TRBJ1-1 | TRBV7-9 | many | CASSPPGQRNTEAFF | TGTGCCAGCAGCCCACCGGGACAGAGGAACACTGAAGCTTTCTTT
- | TRBJ2-5 | TRBV20-1 | many | CSARVGQRQETQYF | TGCAGTGCTAGAGTCGGGCAGCGGCAAGAGACCCAGTACTTC
TRBD2 | TRBJ2-3 | TRBV7-2 | many | CASSLVAGGTDTQYF | TGTGCCAGCAGCTTAGTAGCGGGAGGCACAGATACGCAGTATTTT
TRBD1 | TRBJ2-1 | TRBV30 | many | CAWSVDRGLHEQFF | TGTGCCTGGAGTGTGGACAGGGGTCTTCATGAGCAGTTCTTC
- | TRBJ2-7 | TRBV3-1 | few | CASSPGGLAPYEQYF | TGTGCCAGCAGCCCCGGAGGACTCGCCCCCTACGAGCAGTACTTC
- | TRBJ2-1 | TRBV11-2 | many | CASSLGRLGISYNEQFF | TGTGCCAGCAGCTTAGGGAGACTAGGAATCTCCTACAATGAGCAGTTCTTC
- | TRBJ2-6 | TRBV7-9 | - | CASTLVSGANVRTF | TGTGCCAGCACCCTAGTCTCTGGGGCCAACGTCCGGACATTC
- | TRBJ2-5 | TRBV29-1 | many | CSVESSAGGTQYF | TGCAGCGTTGAGTCTAGCGCTGGGGGGACCCAGTACTTC
- | TRBJ2-2 | TRBV27 | many | CASSLGQTGELFF | TGTGCCAGCAGTTTAGGCCAGACCGGGGAGCTGTTTTTT
TRBD1 | TRBJ2-5 | TRBV7-9 | many | CASSPGGTGRETQYF | TGTGCCAGCAGCCCGGGCGGGACAGGGAGAGAGACCCAGTACTTC
TRBD1 | TRBJ1-1 | TRBV7-9 | many | CASKPRWGQKNTEAFF | TGTGCCAGCAAACCAAGGTGGGGACAGAAGAACACTGAAGCTTTCTTT
- | TRBJ1-5 | TRBV6-1 | many | CASSGGVSNQPQHF | TGTGCCAGCAGTGGAGGGGTTAGCAATCAGCCCCAGCATTTT
- | TRBJ2-7 | TRBV28 | many | CASSLLETVVGISYEQYF | TGTGCCAGCAGTCTCCTCGAAACAGTAGTAGGAATTTCCTACGAGCAGTACTTC
TRBD2 | TRBJ2-2 | TRBV12-3/TRBV12-4 | - | CASRATSGHGELFF | TGTGCCAGCAGGGCCACTAGCGGGCACGGGGAGCTGTTTTTT
- | TRBJ2-2 | TRBV6-2/TRBV6-3 | many | CASSYPGELFF | TGTGCCAGCAGTTATCCCGGGGAGCTGTTTTTT
- | TRBJ2-1 | TRBV11-2 | - | CASSLKRASEYNEQFF | TGTGCCAGCAGCTTAAAGCGGGCTAGTGAATACAATGAGCAGTTCTTC
TRBD2 | TRBJ2-3 | TRBV10-3 | many | CAISDQKAGGGTDTQYF | TGTGCCATCAGTGACCAGAAGGCGGGAGGTGGCACAGATACGCAGTATTTT
TRBD1 | TRBJ1-5 | TRBV6-5 | many | CASSSGQGFSNQPQHF | TGTGCCAGCAGTTCCGGACAGGGGTTCAGCAATCAGCCCCAGCATTTT
- | TRBJ2-1 | TRBV28 | many | CASEGSRINNEQFF | TGTGCCAGCGAAGGTTCTCGAATCAACAATGAGCAGTTCTTC
- | TRBJ1-1 | TRBV12-3/TRBV12-4 | many | CASVRGGMNTEAFF | TGTGCCAGCGTGCGGGGAGGTATGAACACTGAAGCTTTCTTT
TRBD1 | TRBJ2-7 | TRBV3-1 | many | CASSPGTGGSEQYF | TGTGCCAGCAGCCCTGGGACAGGGGGCAGCGAGCAGTACTTC
- | TRBJ1-5 | TRBV15 | many | CATQTSRYSNQPQHF | TGTGCCACCCAAACGAGCAGATATAGCAATCAGCCCCAGCATTTT
- | TRBJ1-5 | TRBV4-1 | many | CASSQGSQPQHF | TGCGCCAGCAGCCAAGGGAGTCAGCCCCAGCATTTT
- | TRBJ2-1 | TRBV10-3 | many | CAISESQREQFF | TGTGCCATCAGTGAGTCTCAGCGTGAGCAGTTCTTC